This T cell receptor (beta chain) was profiled in a study of blood T cell repertoires in COVID-19 (dated by TCRdb to 2018 to 2021). Study-wide context: Samples covering the acute and convalescent phases of COVID-19 were provided by collaborators in the United States, Italy and Spain. The material from the prospective study consisted of cDNA or gDNA derived from T cells, B-cell-depleted T cells, or PBMCs. Deeply sampled blood TCRbeta repertoires from subjects exposed to, actively infected with, or recovered from COVID-19 were included in the dataset. A freely available public database, intended as a resource for researchers studying the immune response to SARS-CoV-2, is where the repertoires were released. Samples came from the ongoing ImmuneRACE study (first 160 participants) plus 1,254 subjects from 6 global collaborators. The sample metadata nearly always contained a de-identified subject ID, COVID-19 status, age in years and sex. Where available, HLA class I and class II types were obtained from metadata supplied by the sample provider rather than from assay-based typing.

One collaborating source in Seattle enrolled patients while the patients were actively infected and followed the patients over time throughout the course of disease. Each collaborating institution followed its own protocols to collect whole blood in K2EDTA tubes. For TCRbeta analysis, collaborators shipped samples as frozen whole blood, isolated PBMCs, or DNA extracted from either of those sample types. Including cysteine and phenylalanine, the CDR3 has 16 amino acids. Only the CDR3 portion is preserved as DNA: 48 bases, with reading frame beginning at the first base. V is shortened by 2 bases, J by 0 bases, and the region joining them spans 13 bases. CDR1 and CDR2 (SGHVS, FQNEAQ) derive from the germline V gene. Here is what the overall study found, with its caveats: How much clinical and demographic metadata was included differed by source and by participant, and the metadata was provided uncurated.

With respect to this clone: Its target antigen remains unknown. Nothing much larger sits one base from this clone, and base qualities are not available.

TCRbeta CDR3 regions were amplified from genomic DNA by means of the immunoSEQ Assay, a bias-controlled multiplex PCR. Under the source paper's analysis protocol: The number of nucleated cells in each sample was estimated from the amplification of reference gene primers within the assay. To quantify the absolute abundance of each unique TCRbeta CDR3 rearrangement, sequence reads were collapsed and filtered. For each sample, productive Simpson clonality was calculated by taking the square root of Simpson's diversity index across productive rearrangements. TCRdb's version of the immuneACCESS table is confined to in-frame rearrangements and falls short of the full clone set. An unresolved V gene accounts for under half of the shortfall where checked; the remainder is of unknown origin. V and J calls and clone size are as listed in that table; D and trimming were resolved from the DNA. This sample gives roughly 140,000 clones in total; roughly 81% of them show up just once. Together, the top ten hold less than 10% of the sample.

The sequence was obtained from a woman aged 60-75 years with COVID-19, enrolled during active disease. Sequencing was carried out using peripheral blood. The V gene is TRBV7-8 and the J gene is TRBJ1-1; no confident D gene assignment can be made. The encoded CDR3 is CASSLPRGLMNTEAFF. In nucleotides, the sequence is TGTGCCAGCAGCTTACCCAGAGGACTGATGAACACTGAAGCTTTCTTT.